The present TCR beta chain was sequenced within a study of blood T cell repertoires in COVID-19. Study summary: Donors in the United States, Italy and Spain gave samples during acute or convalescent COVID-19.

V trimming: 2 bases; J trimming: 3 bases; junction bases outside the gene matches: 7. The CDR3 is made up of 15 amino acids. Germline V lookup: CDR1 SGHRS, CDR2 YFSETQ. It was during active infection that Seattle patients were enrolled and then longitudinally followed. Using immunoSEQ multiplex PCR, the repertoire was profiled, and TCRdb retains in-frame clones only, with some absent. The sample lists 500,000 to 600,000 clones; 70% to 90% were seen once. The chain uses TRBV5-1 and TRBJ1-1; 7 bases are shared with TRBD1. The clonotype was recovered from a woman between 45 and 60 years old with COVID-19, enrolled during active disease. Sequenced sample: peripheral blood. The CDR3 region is CASSFTGEKDTEAFF. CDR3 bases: TGCGCCAGCAGCTTCACAGGGGAAAAGGACACTGAAGCTTTCTTT.